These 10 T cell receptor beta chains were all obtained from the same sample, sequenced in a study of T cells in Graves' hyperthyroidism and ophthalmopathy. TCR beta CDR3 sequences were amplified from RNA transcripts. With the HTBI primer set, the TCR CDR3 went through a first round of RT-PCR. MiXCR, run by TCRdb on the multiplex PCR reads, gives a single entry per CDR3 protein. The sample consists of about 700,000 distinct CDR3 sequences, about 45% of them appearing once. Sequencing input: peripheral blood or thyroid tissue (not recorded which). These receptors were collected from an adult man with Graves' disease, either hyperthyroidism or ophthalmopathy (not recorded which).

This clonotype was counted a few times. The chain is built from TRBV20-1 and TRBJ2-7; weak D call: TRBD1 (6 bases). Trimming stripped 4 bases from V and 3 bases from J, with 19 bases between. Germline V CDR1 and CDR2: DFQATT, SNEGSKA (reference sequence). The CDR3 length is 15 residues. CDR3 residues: CSATRTGSQVYEQYF. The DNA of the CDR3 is TGCAGTGCTACCCGAACAGGGTCCCAGGTCTACGAGCAGTACTTC.

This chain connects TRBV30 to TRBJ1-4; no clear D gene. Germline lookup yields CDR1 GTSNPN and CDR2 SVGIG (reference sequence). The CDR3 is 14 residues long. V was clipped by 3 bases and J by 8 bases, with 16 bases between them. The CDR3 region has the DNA TGTGCCTGGAGCCCGAGATGGGTTGACGAAAAACTGTTTTTT. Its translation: CAWSPRWVDEKLFF.

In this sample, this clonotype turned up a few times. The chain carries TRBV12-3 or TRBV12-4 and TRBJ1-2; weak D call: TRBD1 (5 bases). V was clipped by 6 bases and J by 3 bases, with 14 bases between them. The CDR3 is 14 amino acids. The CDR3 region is CASSHSGRDYGYTF. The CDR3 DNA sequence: TGTGCCAGCAGCCATTCAGGGAGAGACTATGGCTACACCTTC.

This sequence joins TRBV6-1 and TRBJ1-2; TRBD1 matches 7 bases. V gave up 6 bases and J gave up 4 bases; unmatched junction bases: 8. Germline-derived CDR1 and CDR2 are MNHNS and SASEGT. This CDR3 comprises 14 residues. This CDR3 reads CASRPQGDSYGYTF. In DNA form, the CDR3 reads TGTGCCAGCAGGCCCCAGGGGGACAGCTATGGCTACACCTTC.

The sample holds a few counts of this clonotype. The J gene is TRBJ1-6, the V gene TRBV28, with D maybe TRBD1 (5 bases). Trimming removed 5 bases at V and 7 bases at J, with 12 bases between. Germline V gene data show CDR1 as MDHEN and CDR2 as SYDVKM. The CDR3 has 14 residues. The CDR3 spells CASSQGQRNSPLHF. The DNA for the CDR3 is TGTGCCAGCAGTCAGGGTCAGCGGAATTCACCCCTCCACTTT. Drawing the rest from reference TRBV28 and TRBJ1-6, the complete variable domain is DVKVTQSSRYLVKRTGEKVFLECVQDMDHENMFWYRQDPGLGLRLIYFSYDVKMKEKGDIPEGYSVSREKKERFSLILESASTNQTSMYLCASSQGQRNSPLHFGNGTRLTVT.

The CDR3 here is CASSQTATGFYGYTF. The CDR3 DNA sequence: TGCGCCAGCAGCCAGACGGCCACGGGTTTTTACGGCTACACCTTC. The chain employs TRBV5-1 and TRBJ1-2; D remains unclear. Germline CDR1 reads SGHRS; CDR2 reads YFSETQ. V was trimmed by 4 bases and J by 8 bases, leaving 21 bases between them. The CDR3 has 15 residues. The complete variable domain, with remaining parts taken from reference TRBV5-1 and TRBJ1-2, reads KAGVTQTPRYLIKTRGQQVTLSCSPISGHRSVSWYQQTPGQGLQFLFEYFSETQRNKGNFPGRFSGRQFSNSRSEMNVSTLELGDSALYLCASSQTATGFYGYTFGSGTRLTVV.

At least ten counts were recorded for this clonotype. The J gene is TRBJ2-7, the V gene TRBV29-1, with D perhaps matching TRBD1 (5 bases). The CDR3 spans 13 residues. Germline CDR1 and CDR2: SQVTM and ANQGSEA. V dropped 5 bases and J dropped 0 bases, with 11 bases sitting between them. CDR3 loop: CSVWEGVSYEQYF. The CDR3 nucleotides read TGCAGCGTTTGGGAAGGGGTCTCCTACGAGCAGTACTTC.

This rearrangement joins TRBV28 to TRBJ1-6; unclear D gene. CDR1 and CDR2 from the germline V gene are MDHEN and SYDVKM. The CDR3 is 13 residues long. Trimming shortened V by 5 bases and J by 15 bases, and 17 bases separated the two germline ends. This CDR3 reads CASSAVSNVDLHF. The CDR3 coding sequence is TGTGCCAGCAGTGCAGTCTCGAACGTGGACCTCCACTTT.

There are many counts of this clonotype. CDR3 in amino acids: CASSLALGSTGELFF. The CDR3 bases are TGTGCCAGCAGCTTAGCGCTGGGGAGCACCGGGGAGCTGTTTTTT. The V call is TRBV7-9, the J call TRBJ2-2, with TRBD2 as a possible D gene (5 bases). The CDR3 runs 15 residues. The ends were cut back, 0 bases at V and 4 bases at J, with 9 bases in the middle. Germline loops: CDR1 SEHNR, CDR2 FQNEAQ (reference sequence).

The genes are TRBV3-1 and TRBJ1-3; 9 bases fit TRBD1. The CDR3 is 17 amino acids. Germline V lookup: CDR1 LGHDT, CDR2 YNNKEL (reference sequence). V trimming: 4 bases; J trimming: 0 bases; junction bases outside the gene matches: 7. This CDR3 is CASSLQDRGYSGNTIYF. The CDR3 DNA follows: TGTGCCAGCAGCCTCCAGGACAGGGGTTACTCTGGAAACACCATATATTTT.